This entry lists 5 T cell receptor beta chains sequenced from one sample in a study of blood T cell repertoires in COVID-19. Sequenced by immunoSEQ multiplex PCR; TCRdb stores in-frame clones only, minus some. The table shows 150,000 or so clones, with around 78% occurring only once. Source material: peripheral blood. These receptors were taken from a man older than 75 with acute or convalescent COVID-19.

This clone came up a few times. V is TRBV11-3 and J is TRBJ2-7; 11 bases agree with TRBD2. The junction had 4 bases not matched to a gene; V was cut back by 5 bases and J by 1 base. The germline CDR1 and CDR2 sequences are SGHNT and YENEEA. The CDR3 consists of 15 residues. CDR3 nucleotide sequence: TGTGCCAGCAGCACTAGCGGGGGTGGTTCCTACGAGCAGTACTTC. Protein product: CASSTSGGGSYEQYF.

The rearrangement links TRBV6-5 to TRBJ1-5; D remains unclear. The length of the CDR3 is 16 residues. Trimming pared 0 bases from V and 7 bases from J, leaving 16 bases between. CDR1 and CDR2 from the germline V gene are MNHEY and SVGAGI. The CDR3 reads CASSYSWTAGGQPQHF. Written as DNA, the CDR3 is TGTGCCAGCAGTTACTCTTGGACGGCCGGCGGGCAGCCCCAGCATTTT.

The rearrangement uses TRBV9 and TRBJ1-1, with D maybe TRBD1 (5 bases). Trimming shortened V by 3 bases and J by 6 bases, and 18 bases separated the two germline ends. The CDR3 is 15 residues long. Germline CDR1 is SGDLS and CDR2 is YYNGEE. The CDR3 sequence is CASSGQGGEVPEAFF. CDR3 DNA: TGTGCCAGCAGCGGCCAGGGAGGTGAAGTACCTGAAGCTTTCTTT.

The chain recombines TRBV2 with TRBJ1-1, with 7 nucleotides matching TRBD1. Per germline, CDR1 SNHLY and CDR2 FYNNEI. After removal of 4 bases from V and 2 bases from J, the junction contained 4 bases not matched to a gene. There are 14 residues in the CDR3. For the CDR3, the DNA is TGTGCCAGCAGTGGAGGGACAGAAAACACTGAAGCTTTCTTT. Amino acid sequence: CASSGGTENTEAFF.

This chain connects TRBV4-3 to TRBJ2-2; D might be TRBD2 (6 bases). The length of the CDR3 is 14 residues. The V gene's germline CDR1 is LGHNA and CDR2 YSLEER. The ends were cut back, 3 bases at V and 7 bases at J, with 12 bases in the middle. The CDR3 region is CASSQLASVGELFF. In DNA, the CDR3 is TGCGCCAGCAGCCAGTTGGCTAGCGTCGGGGAGCTGTTTTTT.